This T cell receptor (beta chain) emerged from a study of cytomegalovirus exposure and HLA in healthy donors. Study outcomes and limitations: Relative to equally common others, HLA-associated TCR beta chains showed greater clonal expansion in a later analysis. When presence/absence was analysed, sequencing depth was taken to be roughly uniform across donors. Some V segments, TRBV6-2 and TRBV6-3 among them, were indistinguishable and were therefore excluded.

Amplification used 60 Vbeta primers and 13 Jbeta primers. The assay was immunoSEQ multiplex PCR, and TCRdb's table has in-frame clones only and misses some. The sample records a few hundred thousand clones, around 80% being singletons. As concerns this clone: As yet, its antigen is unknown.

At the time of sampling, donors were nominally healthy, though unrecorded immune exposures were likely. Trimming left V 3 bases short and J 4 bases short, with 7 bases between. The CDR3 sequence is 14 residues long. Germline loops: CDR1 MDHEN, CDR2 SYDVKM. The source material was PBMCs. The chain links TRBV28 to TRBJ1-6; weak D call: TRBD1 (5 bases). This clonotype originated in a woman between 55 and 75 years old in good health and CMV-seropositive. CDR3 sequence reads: CASSFQGYNSPLHF. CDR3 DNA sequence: TGTGCCAGCAGTTTTCAGGGATATAATTCACCCCTCCACTTT.